The rows below give T cell receptor beta chains drawn from one sample of a study of T cell changes during pregnancy in multiple sclerosis. Sequenced by immunoSEQ multiplex PCR; TCRdb stores in-frame clones only, minus some. The sample includes tens of thousands of clones, 93% of them seen just once. The sample here was CD4+ T cells from peripheral blood mononuclear cells, taken before pregnancy. All receptors derive from a female donor with multiple sclerosis, enrolled in a pregnancy study. The CDR3 runs from the conserved cysteine through the conserved F or W. A D gene is named only where the DNA matches it firmly. Clone size is given for some rows only: seen once, a few or many times, or a class if the clone is expanded.

TRBV4-2	.	TRBJ1-1	.	CASSQISGKSPEAFF	TGTGCCAGCAGCCAGATCTCCGGGAAATCCCCCGAAGCTTTCTTT
TRBV28	TRBD1	TRBJ1-3	.	CASSLDRVNTIYF	TGTGCCAGCAGCCTGGACAGGGTAAACACCATATATTTT
TRBV19	.	TRBJ2-3	once	CASSQGWSTQYF	TGTGCCAGTAGTCAGGGGTGGAGCACGCAGTATTTT
TRBV5-4	.	TRBJ2-7	.	CASSQGRNSYEQYF	TGTGCCAGCAGTCAGGGCAGAAACTCCTACGAGCAGTACTTC
TRBV4-3	.	TRBJ2-3	once	CASSQYLTDTQYF	TGCGCCAGCAGCCAATATTTGACAGATACGCAGTATTTT
TRBV5-4	TRBD1	TRBJ1-2	.	CASSQPSRTGDGGYTF	TGTGCCAGCAGCCAACCGTCCAGGACAGGGGATGGTGGCTACACCTTC
TRBV11-3	TRBD2	TRBJ2-7	.	CASSILAGVPYEQYF	TGTGCCAGCAGCATCCTAGCGGGAGTCCCCTACGAGCAGTACTTC
TRBV5-6	.	TRBJ1-5	.	CASSFSGLSNQPQHF	TGTGCCAGCAGCTTTTCGGGGTTGAGCAATCAGCCCCAGCATTTT
TRBV15	.	TRBJ1-3	.	CATSRELQRPGNTIYF	TGTGCCACCAGCAGAGAATTACAGCGGCCCGGAAACACCATATATTTT
TRBV6-5	TRBD2	TRBJ2-7	.	CASSPGLAGGYEQYF	TGTGCCAGCAGCCCGGGACTAGCGGGGGGCTACGAGCAGTACTTC
TRBV11-2	.	TRBJ2-7	.	CASSLEVRGSYEQYF	TGTGCCAGCAGCTTAGAGGTGAGGGGGTCCTACGAGCAGTACTTC
TRBV4-3	TRBD1	TRBJ1-1	.	CASSRVKTGKIEAFF	TGCGCCAGCAGCCGCGTTAAGACAGGGAAGATTGAAGCTTTCTTT
TRBV6-6	TRBD1	TRBJ2-7	.	CASSGTGIYEQYF	TGTGCCAGCAGTGGGACAGGGATCTACGAGCAGTACTTC
TRBV9	TRBD1	TRBJ2-5	.	CASSVGTGGYQETQYF	TGTGCCAGCAGCGTAGGGACAGGGGGCTACCAAGAGACCCAGTACTTC
TRBV7-9	TRBD2	TRBJ2-7	.	CASRPSGRNSHEQYF	TGTGCCAGCAGGCCTAGCGGGAGAAATTCCCACGAGCAGTACTTC
TRBV18	TRBD2	TRBJ2-7	.	CASSAGLVPYEQYF	TGTGCCAGCTCCGCTGGACTAGTTCCGTACGAGCAGTACTTC
TRBV11-1	TRBD2	TRBJ2-5	.	CASSEATTSGYQETQYF	TGTGCCAGCAGCGAAGCAACGACTAGCGGGTACCAAGAGACCCAGTACTTC
TRBV7-8	TRBD1	TRBJ1-2	.	CASSGTTGNYGYTF	TGTGCCAGCAGCGGGACGACAGGGAACTATGGCTACACCTTC
TRBV11-2	TRBD1	TRBJ1-2	.	CASSQRTGWDGYTF	TGTGCCAGCAGCCAGAGGACAGGTTGGGATGGCTACACCTTC
TRBV4-3	.	TRBJ2-7	.	CASSQAGTTYEQYF	TGCGCCAGCAGCCAAGCCGGGACAACCTACGAGCAGTACTTC
TRBV6-1	TRBD2	TRBJ2-5	.	CASSLRGREAETQYF	TGTGCCAGCAGCCTCCGGGGGCGGGAGGCAGAGACCCAGTACTTC
TRBV7-3	.	TRBJ1-1	.	CASRTHGGTEAFF	TGTGCCAGCAGAACCCACGGGGGCACTGAAGCTTTCTTT
TRBV7-3	TRBD2	TRBJ2-1	.	CASSLQAGGLYNEQFF	TGTGCCAGCAGCTTACAGGCGGGAGGCCTATACAATGAGCAGTTCTTC
TRBV14	.	TRBJ2-2	.	CASSQQGPGELFF	TGTGCCAGCAGCCAACAGGGGCCCGGGGAGCTGTTTTTT
TRBV9	.	TRBJ2-7	.	CASSVVDSYEQYF	TGTGCCAGCAGCGTAGTAGACTCCTACGAGCAGTACTTC
TRBV29-1	TRBD2	TRBJ2-7	.	CSVTTELAGGRGEQYF	TGCAGCGTAACTACCGAACTAGCGGGAGGGAGAGGGGAGCAGTACTTC
TRBV4-3	.	TRBJ1-6	.	CASSQDLAGDDNSPLHF	TGCGCCAGCAGCCAAGATTTGGCAGGCGATGATAATTCACCCCTCCACTTT
TRBV27	TRBD1	TRBJ1-2	.	CASMPSRDRGGYGYTF	TGTGCCAGCATGCCATCCCGTGACAGGGGAGGGTATGGCTACACCTTC
TRBV20-1	.	TRBJ1-1	.	CSASGGGEAFF	TGCAGTGCTAGCGGGGGGGGCGAAGCTTTCTTT
TRBV7-9	TRBD1	TRBJ2-7	.	CASSRGQGLGEQYF	TGTGCCAGCAGCCGGGGACAGGGGTTGGGTGAGCAGTACTTC
TRBV9	TRBD2	TRBJ2-2	.	CASSEGTSGTGELFF	TGTGCCAGCAGCGAGGGGACTAGCGGAACCGGGGAGCTGTTTTTT
TRBV7-2	.	TRBJ2-3	.	CASSAQATWTTDTQYF	TGTGCCAGCAGCGCACAGGCTACTTGGACCACAGATACGCAGTATTTT
TRBV19	TRBD2	TRBJ2-7	.	CASSIESGIPYEQYF	TGTGCCAGTAGTATAGAGAGCGGGATACCCTACGAGCAGTACTTC
TRBV9	.	TRBJ1-3	.	CASSVMGQPGNTIYF	TGTGCCAGCAGCGTAATGGGCCAACCTGGAAACACCATATATTTT
TRBV6-6	TRBD2	TRBJ2-1	.	CASTGTRSHNEQFF	TGTGCCAGCACTGGGACTAGGTCACACAATGAGCAGTTCTTC
TRBV7-2	.	TRBJ2-1	.	CASSLAIGILLMNNEQFF	TGTGCCAGCAGCTTAGCCATCGGGATCCTCCTGATGAACAATGAGCAGTTCTTC
TRBV6-5	TRBD1	TRBJ2-1	once	CASSYRDSYNEQFF	TGTGCCAGCAGTTACCGGGACAGCTACAATGAGCAGTTCTTC
TRBV19	.	TRBJ2-3	.	CASSSSTGSTDTQYF	TGTGCCAGTAGTTCCTCGACAGGTAGCACAGATACGCAGTATTTT
TRBV6-6	.	TRBJ1-1	.	CASSSQGDTEAFF	TGTGCCAGCAGTTCACAGGGAGACACTGAAGCTTTCTTT
TRBV7-8	.	TRBJ2-6	once	CASSSNAQGSGANVLTF	TGTGCCAGCAGCAGCAACGCACAGGGCTCTGGGGCCAACGTCCTGACTTTC
TRBV5-6	TRBD2	TRBJ2-7	.	CASSFRTSGIYEQYF	TGTGCCAGCAGCTTTCGGACTAGCGGGATCTACGAGCAGTACTTC
TRBV4-3	.	TRBJ2-1	.	CASSQVRLGANKVEQFF	TGCGCCAGCAGCCAAGTCCGCCTGGGGGCGAACAAGGTTGAGCAGTTCTTC
TRBV21-1	.	TRBJ2-3	.	CASSTGTSGRARGTDTQYF	TGTGCCAGCAGCACGGGGACTAGCGGGAGGGCCCGTGGCACAGATACGCAGTATTTT
TRBV7-2	TRBD2	TRBJ2-2	.	CASSLQRGDTGELFF	TGTGCCAGCAGCTTACAACGGGGGGACACCGGGGAGCTGTTTTTT
TRBV18	.	TRBJ1-1	.	CASSLRGINTEAFF	TGTGCCAGCTCACTCCGAGGGATAAACACTGAAGCTTTCTTT
TRBV2	.	TRBJ1-1	few	CASSEPDRFTEAFF	TGTGCCAGCAGTGAGCCCGACAGATTCACTGAAGCTTTCTTT
TRBV5-1	TRBD1	TRBJ1-1	.	CASSSTTGVNTEAFF	TGCGCCAGCAGCTCAACTACAGGGGTGAACACTGAAGCTTTCTTT
TRBV19	TRBD1	TRBJ2-7	.	CASSIGAGGVYEQYF	TGTGCCAGTAGTATAGGTGCAGGGGGCGTCTACGAGCAGTACTTC